This is a list of T cell receptor beta chains from one sample in a study of T cell responses to AZD1222 COVID-19 vaccine. Clones were read by immunoSEQ multiplex PCR, and TCRdb kept only the in-frame ones, dropping some. The sample lists about 100,000 clones; around 91% were seen once. The specimen comprised peripheral blood, sampled on day 0 of AZD1222 vaccination. These receptor sequences come from an adult in good health. The conserved cysteine and the conserved F or W are not part of the CDR3 here. Not every row has a clone size; where given, it reads once, few, many or a size class.

V gene,clone size,J gene,CDR3 protein
TRBV10-3,NA,TRBJ2-5,AISGNTGGAEETQY
TRBV5-6,NA,TRBJ2-3,ASSPSLGSTDTQY
TRBV6-1,NA,TRBJ2-3,ASSEGGHSTDTQY
TRBV6-5,NA,TRBJ1-5,ASRKQQGGNQPQH
TRBV2,few,TRBJ2-1,ASTPLSADNEQF
TRBV27,NA,TRBJ2-5,ASSFIGSPYQETQY
TRBV2,NA,TRBJ1-3,ASSDGSHAISGNTIY
TRBV29-1,once,TRBJ1-2,SVEPTDYYGYT
TRBV3-1/TRBV3-2,NA,TRBJ2-5,ASSSPPWGETQY
TRBV5-6,NA,TRBJ1-4,ASTRWDMHEKLF
TRBV2,NA,TRBJ1-3,ASSREGGSGNTIY
TRBV11-2,NA,TRBJ1-5,ASSLVGGSNQPQH
TRBV5-5,NA,TRBJ2-7,ASSPDGPYEQY
TRBV6-2/TRBV6-3,NA,TRBJ1-1,ASSYEQTYTEAF
TRBV28,once,TRBJ1-6,ASSGQGVKSYNSPLH
TRBV7-6,NA,TRBJ1-2,ASSASTAANYGYT
TRBV18,few,TRBJ1-1,ASSQTGVDTEAF
TRBV4-1,NA,TRBJ1-5,ASSQDLGRTGPNQPQH
TRBV3-1/TRBV3-2,NA,TRBJ1-6,ASSLGQRDSPLH
TRBV6-5,NA,TRBJ2-7,ASSPMSNTGEQY
TRBV6-5,NA,TRBJ1-2,ASSQLREGREGYT
TRBV2,NA,TRBJ2-7,ASSYTSYEQY
TRBV7-2,NA,TRBJ2-4,ASSLGEGAAKNIQY
TRBV6-5,NA,TRBJ2-1,ASMGTGMNEQF
TRBV2,NA,TRBJ1-1,ASGYRDTSHLLQGYTEAF
TRBV6-2/TRBV6-3,NA,TRBJ2-1,ASSPLVGSYNEQF
TRBV19,NA,TRBJ1-5,ASSTTGTGLQPQH
TRBV27,NA,TRBJ2-3,ASSIYPSGGTDTQY
TRBV9,NA,TRBJ1-1,ASSGSSNTEAF
TRBV4-1,medium-sized,TRBJ1-2,ASSQAEQVYGYT
TRBV11-3,NA,TRBJ2-3,ASSARDGTDTQY
TRBV25-1,NA,TRBJ2-7,ASRTGYEQY
TRBV9,NA,TRBJ2-3,ASSATRTDTQY
TRBV21-1,NA,TRBJ2-7,ASSKFKGPSEGYEQY
TRBV7-9,NA,TRBJ1-6,ASSLGKTTPLH
TRBV5-8,NA,TRBJ2-7,ASSGDRGRGRIYEQY
TRBV3-1/TRBV3-2,NA,TRBJ2-5,ASSQNYHGGAKETQY
TRBV7-3,NA,TRBJ2-3,ASSLSVGRGPTDTQY
TRBV7-3,NA,TRBJ1-2,ASSNPGIRYT
TRBV15,once,TRBJ1-4,ATSRDTTNEKLF
TRBV24-1,NA,TRBJ2-1,ATSDLRVGSYNEQF
TRBV10-3,NA,TRBJ2-1,AIRVRGQGHNEQF
TRBV7-3,NA,TRBJ2-1,ASSDSKAQF
TRBV14,NA,TRBJ2-7,ASSFGTGSSYEQY
TRBV5-8,NA,TRBJ1-5,ASSLITGTGSNQPQH
TRBV11-2,NA,TRBJ2-1,ASSLDPAKQGF
TRBV5-1,NA,TRBJ1-2,ATSARQAHLGGYT
TRBV15,NA,TRBJ2-3,ATSPRGRGGLPDTQY
TRBV7-8,NA,TRBJ1-3,ASSSGQGAGGNTIY
TRBV10-3,NA,TRBJ2-7,AIRRTSEASYEQY
TRBV2,NA,TRBJ2-7,ASSVLREQY
TRBV6-5,once,TRBJ2-2,ASSYRGLNTGELF
TRBV19,once,TRBJ1-2,ASSPAQGAGYGYT
TRBV30,once,TRBJ2-3,AWSSSSGGYTDTQY
TRBV18,NA,TRBJ1-2,ASSPRSQGYT